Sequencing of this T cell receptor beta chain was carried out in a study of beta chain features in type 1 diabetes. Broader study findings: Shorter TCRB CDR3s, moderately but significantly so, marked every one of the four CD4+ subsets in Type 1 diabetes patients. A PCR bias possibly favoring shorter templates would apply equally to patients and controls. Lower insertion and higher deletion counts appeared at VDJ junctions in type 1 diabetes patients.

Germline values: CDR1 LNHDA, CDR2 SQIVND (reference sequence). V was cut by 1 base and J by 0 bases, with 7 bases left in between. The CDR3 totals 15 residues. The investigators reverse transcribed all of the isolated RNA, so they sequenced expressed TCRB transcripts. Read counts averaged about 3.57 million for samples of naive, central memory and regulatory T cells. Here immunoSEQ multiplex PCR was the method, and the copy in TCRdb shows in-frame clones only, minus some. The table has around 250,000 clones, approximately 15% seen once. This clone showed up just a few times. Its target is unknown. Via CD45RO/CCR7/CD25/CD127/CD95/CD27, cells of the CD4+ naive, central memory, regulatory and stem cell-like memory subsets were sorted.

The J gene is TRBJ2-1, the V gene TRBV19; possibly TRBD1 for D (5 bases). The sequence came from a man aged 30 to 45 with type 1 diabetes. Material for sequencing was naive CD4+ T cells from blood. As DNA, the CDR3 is TGTGCCAGTAGTATAGGGACACCCTCCTACAATGAGCAGTTCTTC. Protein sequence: CASSIGTPSYNEQFF. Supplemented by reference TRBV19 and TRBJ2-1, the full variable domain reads DGGITQSPKYLFRKEGQNVTLSCEQNLNHDAMYWYRQDPGQGLRLIYYSQIVNDFQKGDIAEGYSVSREKKESFPLTVTSAQKNPTAFYLCASSIGTPSYNEQFFGPGTRLTVL.